This record looks at one T cell receptor beta chain sequence and its context. This entry belongs to a study of early T cells in non-severe SARS-CoV-2 infection. Overall study context: Sequencing of unsorted whole blood was done on bulk RNA, leaving chains unpaired.

CDR3 length equals 14 residues. V lost 3 bases and J lost 5; bases outside the gene matches: 5. Germline-derived CDR1 and CDR2 are SGHVS and FNYEAQ. TCRdb re-derived calls from the 5' RACE reads in MiXCR, one entry per CDR3 protein. The table lists some 80,000 distinct CDR3 sequences, 10% to 15% of them singletons. The clonotype was recovered from an adult who was a healthcare worker with PCR-confirmed SARS-CoV-2 infection or an uninfected control (not recorded which). The donor label of this sample is uncertain. The chain is built from TRBV7-6 and TRBJ2-7; 9 nucleotides match TRBD2. Sequenced material: whole blood, taken at baseline. CDR3 protein: CASSLTSGIHEQYF. DNA for the CDR3: TGTGCCAGCAGCTTGACTAGCGGTATCCACGAGCAGTACTTC.